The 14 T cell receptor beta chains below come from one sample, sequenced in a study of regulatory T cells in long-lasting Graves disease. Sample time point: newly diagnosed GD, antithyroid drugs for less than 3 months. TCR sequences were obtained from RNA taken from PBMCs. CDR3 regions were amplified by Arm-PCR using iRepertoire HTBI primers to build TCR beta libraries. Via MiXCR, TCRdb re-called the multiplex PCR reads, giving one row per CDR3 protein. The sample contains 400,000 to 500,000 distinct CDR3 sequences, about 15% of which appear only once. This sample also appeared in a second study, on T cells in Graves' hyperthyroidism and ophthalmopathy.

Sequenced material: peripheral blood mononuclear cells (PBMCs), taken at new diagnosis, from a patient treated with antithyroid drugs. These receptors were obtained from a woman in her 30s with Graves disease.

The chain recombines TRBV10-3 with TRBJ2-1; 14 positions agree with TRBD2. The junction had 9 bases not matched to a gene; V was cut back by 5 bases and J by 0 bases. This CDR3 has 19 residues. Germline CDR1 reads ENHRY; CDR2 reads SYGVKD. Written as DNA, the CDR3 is TGTGCCATCAGTAGGGGGACTAGCGGGGGTGGGGCCTCCTACAATGAGCAGTTCTTC. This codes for CAISRGTSGGGASYNEQFF.

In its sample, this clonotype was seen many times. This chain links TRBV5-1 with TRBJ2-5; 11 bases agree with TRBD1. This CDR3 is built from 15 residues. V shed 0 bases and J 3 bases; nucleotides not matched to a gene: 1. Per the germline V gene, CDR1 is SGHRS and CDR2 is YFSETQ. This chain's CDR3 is CASSLGTGGKETQYF. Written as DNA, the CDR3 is TGCGCCAGCAGCTTGGGGACAGGGGGCAAAGAGACCCAGTACTTC.

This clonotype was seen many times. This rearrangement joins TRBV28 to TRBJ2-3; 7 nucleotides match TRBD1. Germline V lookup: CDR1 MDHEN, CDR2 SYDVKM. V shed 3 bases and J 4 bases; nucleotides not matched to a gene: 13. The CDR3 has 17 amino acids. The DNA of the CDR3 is TGTGCCAGCAGTTTCTCCGTGCCACAGGGGAGATCAGATACGCAGTATTTT. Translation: CASSFSVPQGRSDTQYF.

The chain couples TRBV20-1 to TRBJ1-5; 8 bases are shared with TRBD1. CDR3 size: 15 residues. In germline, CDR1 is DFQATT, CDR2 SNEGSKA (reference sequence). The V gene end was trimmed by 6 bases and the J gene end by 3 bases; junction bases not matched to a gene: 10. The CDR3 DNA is TGCAGTGCCCCGACCCCAGGGGGCAACAATCAGCCCCAGCATTTT. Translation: CSAPTPGGNNQPQHF.

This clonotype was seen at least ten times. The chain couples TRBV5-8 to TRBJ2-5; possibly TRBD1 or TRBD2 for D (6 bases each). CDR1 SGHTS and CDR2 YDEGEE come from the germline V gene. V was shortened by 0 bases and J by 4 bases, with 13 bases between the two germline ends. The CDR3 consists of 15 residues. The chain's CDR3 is CASSLGQGGGETQYF. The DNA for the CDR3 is TGTGCCAGCAGCTTGGGCCAAGGAGGGGGAGAGACCCAGTACTTC.

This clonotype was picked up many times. The CDR3 DNA is TGTGCCAGCAGCTTAAAACCCCCAGGGATCATCACAGATACGCAGTATTTT. Amino acid sequence: CASSLKPPGIITDTQYF. This rearrangement joins TRBV11-3 to TRBJ2-3, with a possible D match to TRBD1 (5 bases). V was clipped by 2 bases and J by 2 bases, with 17 bases between them. CDR1 is SGHNT, CDR2 YENEEA, per germline. The CDR3 contains 17 residues.

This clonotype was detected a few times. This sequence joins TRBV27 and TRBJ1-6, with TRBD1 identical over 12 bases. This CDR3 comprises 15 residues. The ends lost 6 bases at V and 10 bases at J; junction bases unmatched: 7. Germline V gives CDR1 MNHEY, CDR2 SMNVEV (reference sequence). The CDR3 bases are TGTGCCAGCAGCACCGGGACAGGGGGCTTCTCACCCCTCCACTTT. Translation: CASSTGTGGFSPLHF.

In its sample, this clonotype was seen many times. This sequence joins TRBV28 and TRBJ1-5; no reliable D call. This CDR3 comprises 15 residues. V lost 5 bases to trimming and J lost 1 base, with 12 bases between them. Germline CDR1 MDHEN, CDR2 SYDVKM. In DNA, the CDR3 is TGTGCCAGCAGTGTCGTAGAGGGCAGCAATCAGCCCCAGCATTTT. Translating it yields CASSVVEGSNQPQHF.

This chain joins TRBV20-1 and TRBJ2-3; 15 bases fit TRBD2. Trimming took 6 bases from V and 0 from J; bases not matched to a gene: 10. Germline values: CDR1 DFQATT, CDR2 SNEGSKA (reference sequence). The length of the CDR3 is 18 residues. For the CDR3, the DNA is TGCAGTGCCGCCTTCGGGACTAGCGGGAGGAAAAGCACAGATACGCAGTATTTT. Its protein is CSAAFGTSGRKSTDTQYF.

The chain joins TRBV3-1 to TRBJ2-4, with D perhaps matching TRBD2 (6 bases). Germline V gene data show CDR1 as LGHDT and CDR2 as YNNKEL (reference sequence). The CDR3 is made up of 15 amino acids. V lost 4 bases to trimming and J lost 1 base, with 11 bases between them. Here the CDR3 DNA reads TGTGCCAGCAGCCGAGCGGGCATGGCCAAAAACATTCAGTACTTC. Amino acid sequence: CASSRAGMAKNIQYF.

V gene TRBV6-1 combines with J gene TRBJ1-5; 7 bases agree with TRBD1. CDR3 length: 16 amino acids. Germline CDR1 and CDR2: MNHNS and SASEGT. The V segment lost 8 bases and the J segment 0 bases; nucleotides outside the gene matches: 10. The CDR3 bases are TGTGCCAGCCGACCAGAGACAGGGAATAGCAATCAGCCCCAGCATTTT. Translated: CASRPETGNSNQPQHF.

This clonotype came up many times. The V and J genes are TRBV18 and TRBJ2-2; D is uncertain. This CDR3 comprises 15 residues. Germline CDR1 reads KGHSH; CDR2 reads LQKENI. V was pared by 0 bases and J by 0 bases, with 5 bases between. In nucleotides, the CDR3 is TGTGCCAGCTCACCACCGGGTCCGAACACCGGGGAGCTGTTTTTT. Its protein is CASSPPGPNTGELFF. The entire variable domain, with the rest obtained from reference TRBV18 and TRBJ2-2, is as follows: NAGVMQNPRHLVRRRGQEARLRCSPMKGHSHVYWYRQLPEEGLKFMVYLQKENIIDESGMPKERFSAEFPKEGPSILRIQQVVRGDSAAYFCASSPPGPNTGELFFGEGSRLTVL.

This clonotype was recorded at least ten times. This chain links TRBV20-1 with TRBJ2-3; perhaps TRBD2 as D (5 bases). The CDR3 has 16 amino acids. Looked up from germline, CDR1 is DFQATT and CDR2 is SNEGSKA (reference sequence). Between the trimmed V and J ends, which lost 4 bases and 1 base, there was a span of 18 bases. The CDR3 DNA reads TGCAGTGCTACACCCGCCGGGGAAGGTGGCACAGATACGCAGTATTTT. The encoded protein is CSATPAGEGGTDTQYF.

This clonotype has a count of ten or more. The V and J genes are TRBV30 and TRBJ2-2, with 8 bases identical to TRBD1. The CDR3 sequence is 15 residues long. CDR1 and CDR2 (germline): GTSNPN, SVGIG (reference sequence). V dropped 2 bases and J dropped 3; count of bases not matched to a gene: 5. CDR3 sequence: CAWSFRGRYTGELFF. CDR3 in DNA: TGTGCCTGGAGTTTCAGGGGGCGATACACCGGGGAGCTGTTTTTT.